This passage covers 23 T cell receptor beta chains from one sample sequenced in a study of blood T cell repertoires in COVID-19. Method: immunoSEQ multiplex PCR; TCRdb's copy keeps in-frame clones and lacks some. The sample records 140,000 or so clones, around 80% being singletons. The source material was peripheral blood. The receptors come from a woman between 45 and 65 years old with acute or convalescent COVID-19.

The V gene is TRBV11-2, the J gene TRBJ1-1; possible D gene TRBD1, 6 bases. This CDR3 comprises 12 residues. The V end was cut by 6 bases, the J end by 5 bases, with 10 bases between. Germline CDR1 is SGHAT and CDR2 is FQNNGV. CDR3 DNA sequence: TGTGCCAGCAGAGGGGGGGGTACTGAAGCTTTCTTT. Translated: CASRGGGTEAFF.

The chain joins TRBV19 to TRBJ2-7, with D possibly matching TRBD2 (6 bases). The CDR3 length is 14 residues. Germline values: CDR1 LNHDA, CDR2 SQIVND (reference sequence). Trimming cost V 6 bases and J 6 bases, with 18 bases left between them. The CDR3 nucleotides read TGTGCCAGTAGCCTCGGAGGGATCCCTTCCGAGCAGTACTTC. Translating it yields CASSLGGIPSEQYF.

This sequence joins TRBV19 and TRBJ2-1; 8 bases fit TRBD2. The V gene end was trimmed by 4 bases and the J gene end by 2 bases; junction bases not matched to a gene: 7. The germline gives CDR1 LNHDA, CDR2 SQIVND (reference sequence). The CDR3 runs to 16 residues. The CDR3 spells CASSKNSGETYNEQFF. The CDR3 DNA follows: TGTGCCAGTAGTAAGAATAGCGGGGAGACCTACAATGAGCAGTTCTTC.

The gene calls are TRBV12-5 and TRBJ1-2; 11 bases fit TRBD1. This CDR3 is built from 14 residues. Germline CDR1 is LGHNT and CDR2 is FRNRAP. V shed 5 bases, J shed 8 bases, and the junction held 7 bases outside the gene matches. CDR3 coding DNA: TGTGCTAGTGGTAGCCGGGACAGGGGGGACGGCTACACCTTC. This encodes CASGSRDRGDGYTF. The complete variable domain, with remaining parts taken from reference TRBV12-5 and TRBJ1-2, reads DARVTQTPRHKVTEMGQEVTMRCQPILGHNTVFWYRQTMMQGLELLAYFRNRAPLDDSGMPKDRFSAEMPDATLATLKIQPSEPRDSAVYFCASGSRDRGDGYTFGSGTRLTVV.

This clone was seen once. The chain employs TRBV14 and TRBJ1-2, with unresolved D. This CDR3 has 12 residues. V dropped 6 bases and J dropped 7 bases, with 12 bases sitting between them. Looked up from germline, CDR1 is SGHDN and CDR2 is FVKESK. The CDR3 loop is CASSLEGFGYTF. The CDR3 region has the DNA TGTGCCAGCAGTTTAGAGGGTTTTGGCTACACCTTC.

This sequence joins TRBV25-1 and TRBJ1-5, with D possibly being TRBD1 (5 bases). Trimming took 2 bases from V and 5 from J, leaving 16 bases between them. The CDR3 is 16 amino acids. Germline CDR1 and CDR2: MGHDK and SYGVNS. The CDR3 region has the DNA TGTGCCAGCAGTGAACTGACGGGCCCACAGGATCAGCCCCAGCATTTT. Protein product: CASSELTGPQDQPQHF.

The V call is TRBV2, the J call TRBJ1-1; D gene uncertain. CDR3 length: 13 amino acids. V lost 2 bases and J lost 4, with 8 bases in between. CDR1 and CDR2 (germline): SNHLY, FYNNEI. The CDR3 DNA is TGTGCCAGCAGTGAATCGGTTGGCACTGAAGCTTTCTTT. Its protein is CASSESVGTEAFF.

This chain uses TRBV24-1 with TRBJ2-7; TRBD1 is a possible D gene (6 bases). This CDR3 has 15 residues. Germline CDR1 KGHDR, CDR2 SFDVKD. Trimming took 2 bases from V and 2 from J, leaving 12 bases between them. The chain's CDR3 is CATSDSATGPYEQYF. In DNA, the CDR3 is TGTGCCACCAGTGATTCCGCCACAGGGCCCTACGAGCAGTACTTC.

The rearrangement uses TRBV7-9 and TRBJ1-2, with D possibly TRBD1 on 5 matching bases. CDR1 is SEHNR, CDR2 FQNEAQ, per germline (reference sequence). This CDR3 is built from 14 residues. Trimming removed 1 base from V and 6 bases from J, with 12 bases in between. The CDR3 DNA reads TGTGCCAGCAGCTTAGTGTCCGGGGGACATGGCTACACCTTC. Its translation is CASSLVSGGHGYTF.

CDR3 in amino acids: CASSLGGPQTYEQYF. DNA for the CDR3: TGCGCCAGCAGCTTGGGAGGGCCCCAAACCTACGAGCAGTACTTC. The V and J genes are TRBV5-1 and TRBJ2-7, with TRBD2 as a possible D gene (5 bases). This CDR3 region has 15 residues. Trimming shortened V by 0 bases and J by 2 bases, and 12 bases separated the two germline ends. CDR1 is SGHRS, CDR2 YFSETQ, per germline.

V and J are TRBV19 and TRBJ1-1; D might be TRBD1 (5 bases). The CDR3 is 14 residues long. The germline gives CDR1 LNHDA, CDR2 SQIVND (reference sequence). Trimming left V 7 bases short and J 5 bases short, with 17 bases between. The CDR3 protein is CASTPSGSRTEAFF. CDR3 coding DNA: TGTGCCAGTACCCCTTCAGGGTCTCGAACTGAAGCTTTCTTT.

The chain couples TRBV5-4 to TRBJ2-3; D possibly corresponds to TRBD1 (6 bases). The CDR3 is made up of 15 amino acids. Trimming took 0 bases from V and 4 from J, leaving 12 bases between them. Germline V gene sequence: CDR1 SGHNT, CDR2 YYREEE (reference sequence). The CDR3 region is CASSLGGTFSDTQYF. The DNA for the CDR3 is TGTGCCAGCAGCTTGGGGGGGACATTTTCAGATACGCAGTATTTT.

This chain uses TRBV27 with TRBJ2-7; D is undetermined. This CDR3 has 13 residues. Trimming removed 4 bases at V and 2 bases at J, with 9 bases between. The V gene's germline CDR1 is MNHEY and CDR2 SMNVEV (reference sequence). CDR3 nucleotide sequence: TGTGCCAGCAGTTCCTACCGGGCCTACGAGCAGTACTTC. Translating gives CASSSYRAYEQYF.

The chain employs TRBV19 and TRBJ2-2, with 9 nucleotides matching TRBD2. The CDR3 runs to 16 residues. V dropped 4 bases and J dropped 6; count of bases not matched to a gene: 9. Germline CDR1 reads LNHDA; CDR2 reads SQIVND (reference sequence). The CDR3 DNA reads TGTGCCAGTAGTAACTCAGCGGGGGGCCACGCCGGGGAGCTGTTTTTT. This sequence encodes CASSNSAGGHAGELFF.

The genes are TRBV3-1 (or the pseudogene TRBV3-2) and TRBJ2-5; no clear D. V lost 0 bases and J 1 base, leaving 6 bases between the germline ends. The CDR3 length is 14 residues. The germline V gene encodes CDR1 LGHDT and CDR2 YNNKEL (reference sequence). CDR3 protein: CASSQDTIQETQYF. CDR3 DNA: TGTGCCAGCAGCCAAGACACTATCCAAGAGACCCAGTACTTC.

V and J are TRBV28 and TRBJ2-7, with a possible D match to TRBD2 (6 bases). Germline V gene lookup returns CDR1 MDHEN and CDR2 SYDVKM. The CDR3 has 15 residues. Trimming cost V 8 bases and J 2 bases, with 19 bases left between them. In DNA form, the CDR3 reads TGTGCCAGCGGGGGACGGAGGGGTAGGACCTACGAGCAGTACTTC. This encodes CASGGRRGRTYEQYF.

The rearrangement joins TRBV30 to TRBJ1-5, with D unclear. CDR1 GTSNPN and CDR2 SVGIG come from the germline V gene (reference sequence). V dropped 0 bases and J dropped 7 bases, with 10 bases sitting between them. The CDR3 runs to 13 residues. The chain's CDR3 is CAWSVGRRQPQHF. The CDR3 DNA reads as TGTGCCTGGAGTGTAGGGAGGAGACAGCCCCAGCATTTT.

CDR3 bases: TGCGCCAGCAGCCAAGGGTTCGGCGGGGCGGCAGATACGCAGTATTTT. This translates into CASSQGFGGAADTQYF. The genes are TRBV4-1 and TRBJ2-3; possible D gene TRBD2, 6 bases. The germline V and J ends were trimmed by 1 base and 4 bases, with 15 bases remaining between them. This CDR3 comprises 16 residues. Germline V lookup: CDR1 MGHRA, CDR2 YSYEKL.

This clone was found a few times. This chain joins TRBV6-5 and TRBJ1-2; D is uncertain. Trimming took 5 bases from V and 5 from J, leaving 15 bases between them. CDR3 length equals 14 residues. Germline V gene lookup returns CDR1 MNHEY and CDR2 SVGAGI. CDR3 DNA sequence: TGTGCCAGCAGTCGCGAAGGAGGGTATTATGGCTACACCTTC. Protein sequence: CASSREGGYYGYTF.

V usage is TRBV6-1 and J usage is TRBJ2-1; 9 bases align to TRBD2. Per the germline V gene, CDR1 is MNHNS and CDR2 is SASEGT. With 1 base clipped from V and 5 bases from J, the junction kept 3 bases outside the gene matches. CDR3 size: 15 residues. The CDR3 bases are TGTGCCAGCAGTGAAGAAGCGGGGGGACACAATGAGCAGTTCTTC. Protein sequence: CASSEEAGGHNEQFF.

The CDR3 region is CASSFRLSNTGELFF. The CDR3 DNA reads as TGTGCCAGCAGTTTCAGGTTATCGAACACCGGGGAGCTGTTTTTT. This rearrangement joins TRBV28 to TRBJ2-2; D unclear. The germline gives CDR1 MDHEN, CDR2 SYDVKM. Trimming pared 3 bases from V and 0 bases from J, leaving 8 bases between. This CDR3 has 15 residues. Complete variable domain (other parts from reference TRBV28 and TRBJ2-2): DVKVTQSSRYLVKRTGEKVFLECVQDMDHENMFWYRQDPGLGLRLIYFSYDVKMKEKGDIPEGYSVSREKKERFSLILESASTNQTSMYLCASSFRLSNTGELFFGEGSRLTVL.

V and J are TRBV19 and TRBJ2-7, with TRBD2 matching over 8 bases. The germline CDR1 and CDR2 sequences are LNHDA and SQIVND (reference sequence). With V trimmed by 5 bases and J by 5 bases, 5 bases remained unmatched. The CDR3 is made up of 13 amino acids. CDR3 in DNA: TGTGCCAGTAGTTCGCGGCGGGGGGACGAGCAGTACTTC. Its protein product is CASSSRRGDEQYF.

The chain links TRBV10-3 to TRBJ2-1; 11 positions match TRBD2. The V gene end was trimmed by 3 bases and the J gene end by 0 bases; junction bases not matched to a gene: 7. Germline-derived CDR1 and CDR2 are ENHRY and SYGVKD. CDR3 size: 18 residues. The CDR3 DNA follows: TGTGCCATCAGTGACCCTAGCGGGGGGCAAAGCTCCTACAATGAGCAGTTCTTC. It codes for CAISDPSGGQSSYNEQFF.